A selection of T cell receptor beta chains follows, all from one sample in a study of blood T cell repertoires in COVID-19. The data were produced by immunoSEQ multiplex PCR, yet TCRdb's version contains in-frame clones alone and is incomplete. Among 400,000 to 550,000 clones, around 88% were seen once, and the ten largest hold 4.3%. Material: peripheral blood. These receptors were obtained from a woman in her twenties or thirties with acute or convalescent COVID-19. Both conserved end residues are trimmed from each CDR3. Each record gives: V gene, J gene, CDR3 protein.

TRBV7-8	TRBJ2-1	ASREQSLREQF
TRBV10-3	TRBJ2-1	AISEPSGDRGEQF
TRBV7-9	TRBJ2-5	ASSNGTSGTQY
TRBV10-2	TRBJ2-5	ASRSAGESTQY
TRBV18	TRBJ1-1	ASSPFSGTGGEAF
TRBV29-1	TRBJ2-5	SVLRGRGGETQY
TRBV5-1	TRBJ1-1	ASSLGRGGTEAF
TRBV9	TRBJ2-5	ASSVVGGETQY
TRBV9	TRBJ1-1	ASSVGTGGQAF
TRBV2	TRBJ2-1	ASSDSFEGQGF
TRBV30	TRBJ2-1	ACLSSGNEQF
TRBV9	TRBJ2-3	ASSVEGTASTDTQY
TRBV7-3	TRBJ2-3	ASSLIGLPAGSTQY
TRBV14	TRBJ1-3	ASSHLGGNTIY
TRBV7-6	TRBJ2-1	ASSLARRTGGRNNEQF
TRBV7-6	TRBJ2-5	ASSPPGQGGETQY
TRBV27	TRBJ1-1	ASSLLGRHTEAF
TRBV14	TRBJ1-4	ASSPGFGTYEKLF
TRBV2	TRBJ2-1	ASREPGLGVNEQF